This entry lists 25 T cell receptor beta chains sequenced from one sample in a study of shared clonotypes between healthy human individuals. The table came from immunoSEQ multiplex PCR; TCRdb's copy has only in-frame clones and leaves some out. The data show about 1.1 million clones, 60% to 85% seen once. Specimen: memory CD4+ T cells from PBMCs. As to subset: CD45RA-negative fraction. The receptor source for this set is a man between 18 and 35 years old in good health. Some clones in this sample may be carry-over from other donors' samples.

This chain joins TRBV27 and TRBJ1-5; a weak D match, TRBD1 (6 bases). This CDR3 comprises 15 residues. The V end lost 5 bases, the J end lost 4 bases, and 15 bases lay between the germline ends. Germline lookup yields CDR1 MNHEY and CDR2 SMNVEV (reference sequence). CDR3 sequence: CASSDPGQYNQPQHF. The DNA of the CDR3 is TGTGCCAGCAGTGACCCGGGACAATATAATCAGCCCCAGCATTTT.

This sequence joins TRBV4-1 and TRBJ2-1, with 8 bases identical to TRBD1. Germline loops: CDR1 MGHRA, CDR2 YSYEKL. V shed 4 bases and J 7 bases; nucleotides not matched to a gene: 9. The CDR3 is made up of 15 amino acids. The CDR3 nucleotides are TGCGCCAGCAGCCCGGGGCCCGACAGGGGAAATGAGCAGTTCTTC. This sequence encodes CASSPGPDRGNEQFF.

This clone was seen only once. J is TRBJ1-2 and V is TRBV30; 7 nucleotides match TRBD1. The CDR3 runs 15 residues. Germline V CDR1 and CDR2: GTSNPN, SVGIG (reference sequence). The V segment lost 0 bases and the J segment 4 bases; nucleotides outside the gene matches: 8. In nucleotides, the CDR3 is TGTGCCTGGAGTGTGTTCAGGGGGTCCCCCTATGGCTACACCTTC. Encoded protein: CAWSVFRGSPYGYTF.

A note on this clone: The sample holds other DNA sequences that translate to the same CDR3. CDR3 sequence reads: CASSQSSGANVLTF. The CDR3 nucleotides are TGTGCCAGCAGTCAGAGCTCTGGGGCCAACGTCCTGACTTTC. The chain couples TRBV2 to TRBJ2-6; D call uncertain. Trimming took 5 bases from V and 0 from J, leaving 5 bases between them. Germline CDR1 is SNHLY and CDR2 is FYNNEI. CDR3 length: 14 residues.

Here the CDR3 DNA reads TGTGCCTGGAGTCCCTTCGTTGAAGCTTTCTTT. Translated, it gives CAWSPFVEAFF. This sequence joins TRBV30 and TRBJ1-1; no clear D gene. Germline values: CDR1 GTSNPN, CDR2 SVGIG (reference sequence). The CDR3 has 11 amino acids. V was shortened by 2 bases and J by 7 bases, with 8 bases between the two germline ends. Full variable domain (rest looked up from reference TRBV30 and TRBJ1-1): SQTIHQWPATLVQPVGSPLSLECTVEGTSNPNLYWYRQAAGRGLQLLFYSVGIGQISSEVPQNLSASRPQDRQFILSSKKLLLSDSGFYLCAWSPFVEAFFGQGTRLTVV.

CDR3 amino acids: CAISESSSGTYSNTDTQYF. For the CDR3, the DNA is TGTGCCATCAGTGAGTCGAGTAGCGGGACCTACTCTAACACAGATACGCAGTATTTT. The rearrangement joins TRBV10-3 to TRBJ2-3; 8 bases match TRBD2. CDR1 and CDR2 from the germline V gene are ENHRY and SYGVKD. V shed 0 bases and J 2 bases; nucleotides not matched to a gene: 13. The CDR3 extends over 19 amino acids.

The V and J genes are TRBV6-5 and TRBJ1-2; 7 bases line up with TRBD1. The CDR3 sequence is 13 residues long. Trimming took 8 bases from V and 4 from J; bases not matched to a gene: 7. The germline V gene has CDR1 MNHEY and CDR2 SVGAGI. The CDR3 sequence is CASHATGTYGYTF. The CDR3 DNA reads TGTGCCAGCCATGCGACAGGGACCTATGGCTACACCTTC.

CDR3 sequence reads: CASSSPTFLASGSGNEQFF. The CDR3 bases are TGTGCCAGCAGCTCCCCGACATTTCTAGCTAGCGGGAGCGGGAATGAGCAGTTCTTC. The V call is TRBV5-4, the J call TRBJ2-1; TRBD2 agrees at 10 bases. Germline assignment: CDR1 SGHNT and CDR2 YYREEE (reference sequence). Trimming cost V 3 bases and J 7 bases; bases outside gene matches: 19. The CDR3 sequence is 19 residues long.

This rearrangement joins TRBV14 to TRBJ1-3; D gene ambiguous. CDR1 SGHDN and CDR2 FVKESK come from the germline V gene. V was pared by 5 bases and J by 3 bases, with 11 bases between. The CDR3 sequence is 14 residues long. CDR3 bases: TGTGCCAGCAGCTCCCTCCTATTTGGAAACACCATATATTTT. Protein: CASSSLLFGNTIYF.

The V and J genes are TRBV7-9 and TRBJ2-2, with 7 bases that match TRBD2. The germline CDR1 and CDR2 sequences are SEHNR and FQNEAQ (reference sequence). The J segment lost 6 bases and the V segment lost 4 bases, leaving 2 bases of the junction unmatched. The CDR3 runs 13 residues. The CDR3 loop is CASSYSGPGELFF. DNA for the CDR3: TGTGCCAGCAGCTATAGCGGGCCCGGGGAGCTGTTTTTT.

The genes are TRBV7-8 and TRBJ1-2; possibly TRBD1 for D (5 bases). This CDR3 contains 14 residues. Germline V gives CDR1 SGHVS, CDR2 FQNEAQ. V dropped 1 base and J dropped 3 bases, with 9 bases sitting between them. The CDR3 region has the DNA TGTGCCAGCAGCTTAGTAAGGGGTTACTATGGCTACACCTTC. Its translation: CASSLVRGYYGYTF.

The chain combines TRBV11-2 with TRBJ1-4; 8 bases are shared with TRBD1. This CDR3 is built from 14 residues. The germline V gene has CDR1 SGHAT and CDR2 FQNNGV. V was pared by 5 bases and J by 7 bases, with 6 bases of the junction left unmatched. The CDR3 is CASSQFDRGEKLFF. CDR3 DNA sequence: TGTGCCAGCAGCCAATTTGACAGGGGTGAAAAACTGTTTTTT.

The CDR3 sequence: CSVETRLAGTYEQYF. The CDR3 DNA is TGCAGCGTTGAGACCCGACTAGCGGGAACCTACGAGCAGTACTTC. V and J are TRBV29-1 and TRBJ2-7; 11 nucleotides agree with TRBD2. V shed 3 bases and J 2 bases; nucleotides not matched to a gene: 6. This CDR3 contains 15 residues. Germline V gives CDR1 SQVTM, CDR2 ANQGSEA.

The gene calls are TRBV19 and TRBJ2-1; tentatively, D is TRBD1 (5 bases). The CDR3 has 13 amino acids. Trimming left V 9 bases short and J 2 bases short, with 11 bases between. Germline V gene lookup returns CDR1 LNHDA and CDR2 SQIVND (reference sequence). In DNA form, the CDR3 reads TGTGCCAGCCGACAGAATACCTACAATGAGCAGTTCTTC. This sequence encodes CASRQNTYNEQFF.

This chain links TRBV6-5 with TRBJ1-2; 7 bases are a match to TRBD1. Germline CDR1 reads MNHEY; CDR2 reads SVGAGI. CDR3 size: 13 residues. J lost 4 bases, V lost 6 bases, and 5 bases had no gene match. Here the CDR3 reads CASRPTGFYGYTF. The DNA for the CDR3 is TGTGCCAGCAGACCGACAGGGTTCTATGGCTACACCTTC.

The J gene is TRBJ2-7, the V gene TRBV28; D may be TRBD2 (6 bases). Trimming pared 4 bases from V and 6 bases from J, leaving 22 bases between. Germline V gene lookup returns CDR1 MDHEN and CDR2 SYDVKM. The CDR3 sequence is 16 residues long. CDR3 loop: CASSSLTTPGGAEQYF. The CDR3 DNA reads as TGTGCCAGCAGTTCCCTGACGACCCCAGGAGGGGCCGAGCAGTACTTC.

The J gene is TRBJ2-6, the V gene TRBV29-1; perhaps TRBD2 as D (5 bases). Per the germline V gene, CDR1 is SQVTM and CDR2 is ANQGSEA. Trimming took 3 bases from V and 2 from J, leaving 11 bases between them. This CDR3 contains 15 residues. The DNA of the CDR3 is TGCAGCGTTGAGCCTCACGGGGCTGGGGCCAACGTCCTGACTTTC. This codes for CSVEPHGAGANVLTF.

This chain uses TRBV28 with TRBJ2-5, with D perhaps TRBD1 (8 bases). Looked up from germline, CDR1 is MDHEN and CDR2 is SYDVKM. The CDR3 loop spans 15 amino acids. Trimming removed 7 bases from V and 3 bases from J, with 18 bases in between. The CDR3 reads CASTTGGASEETQYF. CDR3 in DNA: TGTGCCAGCACCACAGGGGGGGCGAGTGAAGAGACCCAGTACTTC.

This clone was recorded a few times. The chain couples TRBV28 to TRBJ1-5; weak D call: TRBD1 (5 bases). The CDR3 spans 16 residues. The V end was cut by 5 bases, the J end by 0 bases, with 14 bases between. The germline V gene has CDR1 MDHEN and CDR2 SYDVKM. The CDR3 region has the DNA TGTGCCAGCAGTCCGGGGGACTACGATAGCAATCAGCCCCAGCATTTT. Encoded protein: CASSPGDYDSNQPQHF.

This chain links TRBV27 with TRBJ2-5, with D possibly matching TRBD2 (6 bases). Between the trimmed V and J ends, which lost 1 base and 1 base, there was a span of 7 bases. Germline V gene data show CDR1 as MNHEY and CDR2 as SMNVEV (reference sequence). The CDR3 sequence is 14 residues long. The CDR3 bases are TGTGCCAGCAGTTTATGGGGACTCCAAGAGACCCAGTACTTC. Translating it yields CASSLWGLQETQYF.

V is TRBV7-9 and J is TRBJ1-2, with a tentative D call TRBD1 (5 bases). The CDR3 extends over 13 amino acids. The V gene's germline CDR1 is SEHNR and CDR2 FQNEAQ (reference sequence). V dropped 1 base and J dropped 5 bases, with 8 bases sitting between them. In nucleotides, the CDR3 is TGTGCCAGCAGCTTAGTAGCAGGGTATGGCTACACCTTC. This gives the protein CASSLVAGYGYTF.

A remark on this clone: With a far larger clone one base away, a read error is the likely cause. The identical CDR3 is also encoded by other nucleotide sequences in the sample. CDR3 nucleotides: TGCAGCGTTGAGGACCATAACTATGGCTACACCTTC. Protein product: CSVEDHNYGYTF. The J gene is TRBJ1-2, the V gene TRBV29-1, with no clear D. V dropped 3 bases and J dropped 1 base, with 6 bases sitting between them. This CDR3 has 12 residues. CDR1 and CDR2 (germline): SQVTM, ANQGSEA.

The V gene is TRBV9, the J gene TRBJ1-1; 9 nucleotides agree with TRBD1. Germline values: CDR1 SGDLS, CDR2 YYNGEE. The ends lost 5 bases at V and 1 base at J; junction bases unmatched: 9. The CDR3 loop spans 16 amino acids. In DNA form, the CDR3 reads TGTGCCAGCAGTCCCGGGACAGGGAGATCGAACACTGAAGCTTTCTTT. This codes for CASSPGTGRSNTEAFF.

This clone has more than one count but fewer than ten. V usage is TRBV29-1 and J usage is TRBJ1-4; 10 nucleotides match TRBD1. There are 14 residues in the CDR3. The V and J ends lost 7 bases and 7 bases, in that order; junction bases with no gene match: 9. Germline loops: CDR1 SQVTM, CDR2 ANQGSEA. For the CDR3, the DNA is TGCAGCGGCCGACAGGGGGCTCGAAGTGAAAAACTGTTTTTT. Protein: CSGRQGARSEKLFF.

The gene calls are TRBV7-2 and TRBJ1-1; D gene uncertain. Trimming stripped 2 bases from V and 5 bases from J, with 9 bases between. The CDR3 extends over 13 amino acids. Germline loops: CDR1 SGHTA, CDR2 FQGNSA. CDR3 sequence: CASSLFGQTEAFF. CDR3 nucleotide sequence: TGTGCCAGCAGCTTATTTGGGCAAACTGAAGCTTTCTTT. The variable domain in full, with the rest retrieved from reference TRBV7-2 and TRBJ1-1, is GAGVSQSPSNKVTEKGKDVELRCDPISGHTALYWYRQSLGQGLEFLIYFQGNSAPDKSGLPSDRFSAERTGGSVSTLTIQRTQQEDSAVYLCASSLFGQTEAFFGQGTRLTVV.